The 14 T cell receptor beta chains in this list originate from one sample, sequenced in a study of OX40 agonist ivuxolimab in advanced cancers. Profiling relied on immunoSEQ multiplex PCR, and the TCRdb table lists in-frame clones only, not all of them. In the table there are approximately 100,000 clones, 85% to 90% of which are singletons. Specimen: CD4+ or CD8+ T cells sorted from blood, collected in a trial of the OX40 agonist ivuxolimab. Every receptor here comes from an adult with an advanced solid tumor such as melanoma, head and neck, liver or kidney cancer.

This chain joins TRBV18 and TRBJ2-7; 7 nucleotides align to TRBD1. V lost 6 bases to trimming and J lost 6 bases; unmatched junction nucleotides: 2. CDR1 is KGHSH and CDR2 is LQKENI in the germline V gene. The CDR3 runs to 11 residues. CDR3 sequence: CASSDRAEQYF. As DNA, the CDR3 is TGTGCCAGCTCCGACAGGGCCGAGCAGTACTTC.

The V gene is TRBV28, the J gene TRBJ1-2, with D tentatively TRBD1 (6 bases). The CDR3 covers 12 residues. The germline V gene encodes CDR1 MDHEN and CDR2 SYDVKM. With 5 bases removed from V and 6 bases from J, the gap between germline ends came to 10 bases. Here the CDR3 reads CASSRAGDGYTF. For the CDR3, the DNA is TGTGCCAGCAGTCGGGCAGGGGATGGCTACACCTTC.

V usage is TRBV7-2 and J usage is TRBJ2-3; 13 bases align to TRBD2. V lost 6 bases and J lost 4; bases outside the gene matches: 4. The CDR3 sequence is 15 residues long. CDR1 and CDR2 from the germline V gene are SGHTA and FQGNSA. CDR3 loop: CASRLLAGGADTQYF. CDR3 in DNA: TGTGCCAGCAGGCTACTAGCGGGGGGGGCAGATACGCAGTATTTT.

The V and J genes are TRBV19 and TRBJ1-2; 7 bases align to TRBD1. This CDR3 is built from 13 residues. Per the germline V gene, CDR1 is LNHDA and CDR2 is SQIVND (reference sequence). The ends lost 9 bases at V and 3 bases at J; junction bases unmatched: 7. CDR3 in amino acids: CASAQGIDYGYTF. DNA for the CDR3: TGTGCCAGCGCACAGGGGATCGACTATGGCTACACCTTC.

J is TRBJ2-2 and V is TRBV2, with 8 bases matching TRBD1. V gave up 3 bases and J gave up 4 bases; unmatched junction bases: 1. The CDR3 runs 14 residues. Germline lookup yields CDR1 SNHLY and CDR2 FYNNEI. CDR3 sequence: CASSEDRVTGELFF. The CDR3 DNA reads TGTGCCAGCAGTGAGGACAGGGTCACCGGGGAGCTGTTTTTT.

J is TRBJ2-7 and V is TRBV5-4; TRBD1 is a possible D gene (6 bases). V lost 1 base and J lost 2, with 13 bases in between. Germline lookup yields CDR1 SGHNT and CDR2 YYREEE (reference sequence). CDR3 length: 15 residues. For the CDR3, the DNA is TGTGCCAGCAGCTTGCAGGGGCGGACTCCCTACGAGCAGTACTTC. This codes for CASSLQGRTPYEQYF.

This clone was seen once. The rearrangement uses TRBV7-2 and TRBJ2-1; tentatively, D is TRBD2 (5 bases). The CDR3 consists of 13 residues. V dropped 5 bases and J dropped 8 bases, with 13 bases sitting between them. Germline V gene lookup returns CDR1 SGHTA and CDR2 FQGNSA. CDR3 sequence reads: CASSPRAGDEQFF. The DNA of the CDR3 is TGTGCCAGCAGCCCCCGCGCCGGGGATGAGCAGTTCTTC.

The chain is built from TRBV5-1 and TRBJ2-7; 10 nucleotides agree with TRBD1. Unmatched junction bases numbered 6, after V lost 4 bases and J lost 5 bases. The CDR3 length is 14 residues. Germline loops: CDR1 SGHRS, CDR2 YFSETQ. The chain's CDR3 is CASSAGTGEDEQYF. CDR3 nucleotides: TGCGCCAGCAGCGCAGGGACAGGGGAGGACGAGCAGTACTTC.

The chain uses TRBV18 and TRBJ1-3, with 7 nucleotides matching TRBD1. V lost 3 bases to trimming and J lost 4 bases; unmatched junction nucleotides: 9. The CDR3 runs 16 residues. Germline V gene lookup returns CDR1 KGHSH and CDR2 LQKENI. The DNA of the CDR3 is TGTGCCAGCTCACCTCAAAGGACAGGTCCCGGAAACACCATATATTTT. Protein: CASSPQRTGPGNTIYF.

The V gene is TRBV6-1, the J gene TRBJ2-5, with 7 bases lining up with TRBD2. The germline V gene encodes CDR1 MNHNS and CDR2 SASEGT. V was pared by 0 bases and J by 4 bases, with 17 bases of the junction left unmatched. The CDR3 runs 19 residues. CDR3 sequence (DNA): TGTGCCAGCAGTGAAGCGCTTACGGCTCCCGGGGGGTATGCAGAGACCCAGTACTTC. Protein sequence: CASSEALTAPGGYAETQYF.

This clone has just one count. This chain links TRBV7-2 with TRBJ1-1, with D possibly matching TRBD1 (6 bases). Trimming stripped 1 base from V and 7 bases from J, with 10 bases between. This CDR3 contains 13 residues. Germline CDR1 and CDR2: SGHTA and FQGNSA. CDR3 sequence: CASSLVTGFEAFF. CDR3 bases: TGTGCCAGCAGCTTAGTTACAGGGTTTGAAGCTTTCTTT.

The chain links TRBV18 to TRBJ1-2, with D unresolved. The germline V and J ends were trimmed by 2 bases and 1 base, with 8 bases remaining between them. From germline, CDR1 is KGHSH and CDR2 LQKENI. The CDR3 covers 14 residues. The CDR3 bases are TGTGCCAGCTCACCAGGCCCGGTTAACTATGGCTACACCTTC. Protein product: CASSPGPVNYGYTF.

The V gene is TRBV7-2, the J gene TRBJ1-1; D remains ambiguous. The V end was cut by 2 bases, the J end by 1 base, with 5 bases between. Germline CDR1 SGHTA, CDR2 FQGNSA. CDR3 size: 13 residues. The CDR3: CASSLNGNTEAFF. CDR3 sequence (DNA): TGTGCCAGCAGCTTAAACGGGAACACTGAAGCTTTCTTT.

DNA of the CDR3: TGTGCCAGCAGCGTGTGGCAGGGGAACACCGGGGAGCTGTTTTTT. Protein: CASSVWQGNTGELFF. The chain carries TRBV9 and TRBJ2-2, with D maybe TRBD1 (5 bases). V lost 2 bases to trimming and J lost 1 base, with 9 bases between them. Germline V lookup: CDR1 SGDLS, CDR2 YYNGEE. The CDR3 is 15 residues long.